This T cell receptor beta chain was retrieved from a study of T cell responses to AZD1222 COVID-19 vaccine. As for this clone: The antigen is unknown.

Study-wide results and limits: Possibly, clonal diversity was underestimated; donors were largely white British and included more females. A reported finding is that nearly half of spike-specific TCRs target unmutated variant regions.

Method: immunoSEQ multiplex PCR; TCRdb's copy keeps in-frame clones and lacks some. This sample has over 130,000 clones, with approximately 90% found just once. The sequenced sample was peripheral blood, obtained on day 0 of AZD1222 vaccination. The origin of this receptor is an adult in good health.

Here the CDR3 reads CASSLDWGHEQYF. DNA of the CDR3: TGTGCCAGCAGCTTGGACTGGGGGCACGAGCAGTACTTC. The chain joins TRBV7-2 to TRBJ2-7; tentatively, D is TRBD1 (6 bases). The CDR3 length is 13 residues. With 3 bases removed from V and 5 bases from J, the gap between germline ends came to 11 bases. Looked up from germline, CDR1 is SGHTA and CDR2 is FQGNSA. The whole variable domain, remainder taken from reference TRBV7-2 and TRBJ2-7, is GAGVSQSPSNKVTEKGKDVELRCDPISGHTALYWYRQSLGQGLEFLIYFQGNSAPDKSGLPSDRFSAERTGGSVSTLTIQRTQQEDSAVYLCASSLDWGHEQYFGPGTRLTVT.